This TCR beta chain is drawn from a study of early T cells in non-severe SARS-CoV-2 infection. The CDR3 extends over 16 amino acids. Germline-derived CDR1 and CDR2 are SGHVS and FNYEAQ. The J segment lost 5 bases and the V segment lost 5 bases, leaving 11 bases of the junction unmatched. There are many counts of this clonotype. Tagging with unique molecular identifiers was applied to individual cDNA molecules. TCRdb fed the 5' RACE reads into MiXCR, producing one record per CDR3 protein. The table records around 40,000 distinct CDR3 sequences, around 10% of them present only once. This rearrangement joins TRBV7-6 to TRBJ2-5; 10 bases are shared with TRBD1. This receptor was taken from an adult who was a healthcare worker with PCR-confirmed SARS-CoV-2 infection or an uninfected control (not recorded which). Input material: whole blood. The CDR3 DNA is TGTGCCAGCAGCCCCTACTCCGGGACAGGGGTGGAGACCCAGTACTTC. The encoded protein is CASSPYSGTGVETQYF.